These 4 T cell receptor beta chains share one sample of origin, sequenced in a study of long-term antiretroviral therapy in people with HIV. Survey-level resolution applied to immunoSEQ assay v3.0. Data came from immunoSEQ multiplex PCR; TCRdb stores just in-frame clones and leaves some out. The profile covers roughly 20,000 clones, with over 60% appearing a single time and 8.5% to 9.5% taken by the ten largest. The sequencing here drew on unsorted PBMCs, taken 0.5 years before starting antiretroviral therapy. These receptors all come from a man between 18 and 29 years old with HIV.

The chain is built from TRBV10-3 and TRBJ1-1, with TRBD1 as a possible D gene (6 bases). Trimming left V 2 bases short and J 8 bases short, with 9 bases between. The CDR3 extends over 12 amino acids. Germline CDR1 and CDR2: ENHRY and SYGVKD. Here the CDR3 reads CAISEGTIEAFF. The CDR3 nucleotides are TGTGCCATCAGTGAGGGGACAATAGAAGCTTTCTTT.

J is TRBJ1-2 and V is TRBV7-9; a weak D match, TRBD1 (6 bases). The germline CDR1 and CDR2 sequences are SEHNR and FQNEAQ (reference sequence). V lost 7 bases to trimming and J lost 0 bases, with 15 bases between them. The CDR3 spans 15 residues. The CDR3 DNA follows: TGTGCCAGCAACCCCGACAGGAGCACTAACTATGGCTACACCTTC. This codes for CASNPDRSTNYGYTF.

This rearrangement joins TRBV15 to TRBJ1-1; no firm D call. The CDR3 contains 13 residues. The V gene lost 5 bases and the J gene lost 3 bases, with 10 bases spanning the gap. Germline lookup yields CDR1 LNHNV and CDR2 YYDKDF (reference sequence). The CDR3 sequence is CATSFTEDTEAFF. The CDR3 DNA follows: TGTGCCACCAGCTTTACAGAAGACACTGAAGCTTTCTTT.

The chain combines TRBV9 with TRBJ1-4; D is uncertain. Trimming left V 3 bases short and J 0 bases short, with 15 bases between. The CDR3 has 17 residues. Germline assignment: CDR1 SGDLS and CDR2 YYNGEE. The CDR3 DNA sequence: TGTGCCAGCAGCGCCCGATCGGGCGGTGCAACTAATGAAAAACTGTTTTTT. It translates to CASSARSGGATNEKLFF.